The text below deals with one T cell receptor beta chain. Its specificity is unknown. The PCR ran on 60 Vbeta and 13 Jbeta primers. Here immunoSEQ multiplex PCR was the method, and the copy in TCRdb shows in-frame clones only, minus some. The data show 95,000 to 100,000 clones, about 80% seen once. The germline V gene has CDR1 SNHLY and CDR2 FYNNEI. This CDR3 spans 16 amino acids. Trimming took 5 bases from V and 9 from J; bases not matched to a gene: 12. The sample originates from a study of cytomegalovirus exposure and HLA in healthy donors. Study results and caveats: Most TCR beta V segments were productive about 87% or about 30% of the time in an earlier analysis.

This clonotype was obtained from a man aged 35 to 55 in good health and CMV-seronegative. The sequencing input was PBMCs. This chain joins TRBV2 and TRBJ2-1; 11 positions match TRBD2. The CDR3 region has the DNA TGTGCCAGCAGTTCCCGGGGACTAGCGGAAGGGGGTGAGCAGTTCTTC. Amino acids: CASSSRGLAEGGEQFF.